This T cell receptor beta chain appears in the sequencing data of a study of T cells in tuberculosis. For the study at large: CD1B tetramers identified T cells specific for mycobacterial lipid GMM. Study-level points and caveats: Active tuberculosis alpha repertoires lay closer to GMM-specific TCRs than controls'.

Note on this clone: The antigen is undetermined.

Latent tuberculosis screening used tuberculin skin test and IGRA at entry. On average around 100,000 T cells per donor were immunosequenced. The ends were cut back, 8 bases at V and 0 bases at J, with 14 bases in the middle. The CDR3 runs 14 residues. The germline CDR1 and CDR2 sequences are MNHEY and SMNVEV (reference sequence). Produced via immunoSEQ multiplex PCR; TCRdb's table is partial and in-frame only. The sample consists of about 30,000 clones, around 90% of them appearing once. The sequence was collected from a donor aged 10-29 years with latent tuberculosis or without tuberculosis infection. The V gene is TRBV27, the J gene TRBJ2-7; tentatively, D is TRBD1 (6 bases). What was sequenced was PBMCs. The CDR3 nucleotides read TGTGCCAGCCAGGACAGTATGAGCTCCTACGAGCAGTACTTC. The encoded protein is CASQDSMSSYEQYF.